This T cell receptor beta chain was sequenced in a study of molecular identifiers for immune sequencing clone quantification (dated by TCRdb to the late 2010s). At the level of the whole study: For a replicate experiment, RNA from roughly 20,000 or 100,000 naive CD8 T cells was divided into five aliquots, and four of the five aliquots were sequenced. CD8 T cells were used in a methods study to benchmark molecular-identifier clustering-based TCR repertoire sequencing (MIDCIRS) and TCR RNA copy counting.

Libraries of naive CD8 T cells were built from anywhere between about 19,000 and 1,000,000 sorted cells, with 10%, 30% or 50% of the purified RNA used. Naive CD8 T cells were FACS-sorted as CD8+CD4-CCR7+CD45RA+ on a BD FACSAria II into RLT Plus buffer. To test detection sensitivity, Jurkat RNA equivalent to approximately nine TCR copies was spiked into samples of roughly 20,000-1,000,000 naive CD8 T cells. CD8 T cells were enriched with RosetteSep CD8+ T Cell Enrichment Cocktail and Ficoll-Paque, followed by ACK red cell lysis. On this clonotype: It has no known antigen specificity. Base-call qualities are not available, and no considerably larger clone is one nucleotide away.

Its CDR3 holds 15 amino acids, cysteine through phenylalanine. Just the 45-base CDR3 DNA is kept, in frame starting at base 1. Trimming removed 4 bases from V and 8 bases from J, leaving 20 bases between the germline ends. CDR1 MGHRA and CDR2 YSYEKL were looked up in the germline V gene. The paper as a whole reports these results and caveats: The sizes of highly expanded clones could end up underestimated when identical TCR molecules share a barcode. Naive libraries contained spiked-in Jurkat TCR RNA (roughly 10 copies' worth), which is not part of the donor repertoire. Spiked-in Jurkat TCR RNA equal to a single cell's worth was reported to be detectable even within 1,100,000 naive CD8 T cells. Modeling indicated around 3 TCR RNA copies recovered per cell, compared with 7.5 to 10 by digital PCR, which implies a capture efficiency of 25% to 35%. Without barcode sub-clustering, chimeric consensus sequences inflated TCR diversity; chimeras reached as high as 47%. In CMV-specific effector cells, over 99% of molecules were held by clones above 20 RNA copies, whereas under 1% of molecules were held by such clones in naive cells.

Libraries were prepared through PCR. The instrument given in TCRdb is NextSeq 500. Preparation of bulk TCR libraries followed a previously described approach, with the TCR primers listed in Table S5. Purification of total RNA was performed with the Qiagen AllPrep DNA/RNA kit. Before analysis, reads from multiple sequencing runs of the same library were pooled. The paper's processing steps were these. Reads were retained only if an exact TCR constant sequence was present, and the retained reads were trimmed to 150 nt and grouped according to their 12-nt molecular barcodes. Within each barcode group, reads were sub-clustered at a 15% Levenshtein threshold, and quality-weighted consensus sequences were built per RNA molecule. Non-functional sequences were removed, as were lower-count sequences one edit away from another. Barcode sub-clusters with fewer than 20% of the maximum read count were removed, based on fitting two negative binomial distributions. TCRdb reran the public reads through fastp at Q25 and MiXCR, keeping productive beta chains. Each entry is one CDR3 protein sequence, shown with its most common DNA and genes. None of the V and J calls come from the authors' own analysis; TCRdb made them. The sample yields 490,000 or so distinct CDR3 sequences; 25% were counted once. The top ten constitute over 0.6% of the sample.

This receptor was obtained from a human donor in good health. Some libraries in this study had Jurkat cell RNA spiked in. The chain is made from TRBV4-1 and TRBJ1-1; the D gene is not confidently resolved. Sequenced input: naive CD8+ T cells from blood, with Jurkat cell RNA spiked in. The cell subset or site tag for this specimen amounts to: FACS-sorted CD8+CD4-CCR7+CD45RA+ naive T cells. CDR3 region: CASSPIPGLIIEAFF. DNA sequence: TGCGCCAGCAGCCCGATCCCCGGACTGATCATCGAAGCTTTCTTT.